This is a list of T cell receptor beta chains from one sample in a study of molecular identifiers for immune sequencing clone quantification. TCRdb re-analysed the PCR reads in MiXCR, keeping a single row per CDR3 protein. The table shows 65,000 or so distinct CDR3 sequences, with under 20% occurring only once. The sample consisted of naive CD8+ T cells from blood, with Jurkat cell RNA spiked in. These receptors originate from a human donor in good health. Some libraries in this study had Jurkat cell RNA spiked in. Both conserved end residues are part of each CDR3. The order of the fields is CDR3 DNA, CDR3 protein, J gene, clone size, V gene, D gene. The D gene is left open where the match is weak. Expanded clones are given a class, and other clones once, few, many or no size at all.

cdr3_nt: TGTGCCAGCAGGGCCAGGGAGGTCGAAGGCTACACCTTC
cdr3_aa: CASRAREVEGYTF
j_call: TRBJ1-2
clone_size: NA
v_call: TRBV12-3/TRBV12-4
d_call: NA

cdr3_nt: TGTGCCAGCAGCTCTTCTCCGGGACAGGGGGGCTACGAGCAGTACTTC
cdr3_aa: CASSSSPGQGGYEQYF
j_call: TRBJ2-7
clone_size: medium-sized
v_call: TRBV7-9
d_call: TRBD1

cdr3_nt: TGTGCCAGCAGCCCCACTGAGCGGCCTCACTACGAGCAGTACTTC
cdr3_aa: CASSPTERPHYEQYF
j_call: TRBJ2-7
clone_size: many
v_call: TRBV5-5
d_call: NA

cdr3_nt: TGTGCCAGCAGCTTCCCGTTTGAGGGCGGGAGGGGTTTTATCGAGACCCAGTACTTC
cdr3_aa: CASSFPFEGGRGFIETQYF
j_call: TRBJ2-5
clone_size: many
v_call: TRBV7-8
d_call: TRBD2

cdr3_nt: TGTGCCAGCAGTCCCTCGGGACAGGAAGCTTTCTTT
cdr3_aa: CASSPSGQEAFF
j_call: TRBJ1-1
clone_size: many
v_call: TRBV12-3/TRBV12-4
d_call: TRBD1

cdr3_nt: TGCAGCGTTGAAGATAACAGCAACTACGAGCAGTACTTC
cdr3_aa: CSVEDNSNYEQYF
j_call: TRBJ2-7
clone_size: many
v_call: TRBV29-1
d_call: NA

cdr3_nt: TGTGCCAGCAGTTACGCAAGGGATACCTACGAGCAGTACTTC
cdr3_aa: CASSYARDTYEQYF
j_call: TRBJ2-7
clone_size: many
v_call: TRBV6-5
d_call: NA

cdr3_nt: TGTGCCAGCAGCGGAGTGGGACTAGCGGGAGGAAGAGCGATCAATGAGCAGTTCTTC
cdr3_aa: CASSGVGLAGGRAINEQFF
j_call: TRBJ2-1
clone_size: NA
v_call: TRBV11-2
d_call: TRBD2

cdr3_nt: TGTGCCAGCAGCTTAGGACCGATAGAAAAACTGTTTTTT
cdr3_aa: CASSLGPIEKLFF
j_call: TRBJ1-4
clone_size: NA
v_call: TRBV7-9
d_call: NA

cdr3_nt: TGTGCCAGCAGTTTAGTCTGGACAGCGAACACCGGGGAGCTGTTTTTT
cdr3_aa: CASSLVWTANTGELFF
j_call: TRBJ2-2
clone_size: few
v_call: TRBV12-3/TRBV12-4
d_call: NA

cdr3_nt: TGTGCCAGCAGCCAAACTGTGAACCCGACCTACGAGCAGTACTTC
cdr3_aa: CASSQTVNPTYEQYF
j_call: TRBJ2-7
clone_size: many
v_call: TRBV14
d_call: NA

cdr3_nt: TGTGCCAGCAGTTTTGGGGGGTTTGAGACCCAGTACTTC
cdr3_aa: CASSFGGFETQYF
j_call: TRBJ2-5
clone_size: many
v_call: TRBV12-3/TRBV12-4
d_call: NA

cdr3_nt: TGTGCCAGCAGGGGACAGGGAATTTATCTTAACTATGGCTACACCTTC
cdr3_aa: CASRGQGIYLNYGYTF
j_call: TRBJ1-2
clone_size: many
v_call: TRBV6-1
d_call: TRBD1

cdr3_nt: TGTGCCAGCAGAGACCTAGCGGGAGTTGGTGAGACCCAGTACTTC
cdr3_aa: CASRDLAGVGETQYF
j_call: TRBJ2-5
clone_size: many
v_call: TRBV28
d_call: TRBD2

cdr3_nt: TGTGCCAGCAGTTACAATAGGGACACGGCAGAATACGAGCAGTACTTC
cdr3_aa: CASSYNRDTAEYEQYF
j_call: TRBJ2-7
clone_size: many
v_call: TRBV6-2/TRBV6-3
d_call: NA

cdr3_nt: TGTGCCAGCAGTAGCGGCTCCGGGGAGCTGTTTTTT
cdr3_aa: CASSSGSGELFF
j_call: TRBJ2-2
clone_size: few
v_call: TRBV2
d_call: NA

cdr3_nt: TGTGCCGAACTTGTCCGCAGGGTATTCGGCGTTGCAGATACGCAGTATTTT
cdr3_aa: CAELVRRVFGVADTQYF
j_call: TRBJ2-3
clone_size: many
v_call: TRBV7-9
d_call: NA

cdr3_nt: TGTGCCAGCAGTTATTCTCCTCCCCAGCGGGAGGACTCCTACGAGCAGTACTTC
cdr3_aa: CASSYSPPQREDSYEQYF
j_call: TRBJ2-7
clone_size: once
v_call: TRBV6-5
d_call: TRBD2

cdr3_nt: TGTGCCAGCAGCTTAGCTTCCCCGGGGCCCCTTTACAATGAGCAGTTCTTC
cdr3_aa: CASSLASPGPLYNEQFF
j_call: TRBJ2-1
clone_size: many
v_call: TRBV7-8
d_call: NA

cdr3_nt: TGTGCCAGCAGGACAGGGGGCGCTAACTATGGCTACACCTTC
cdr3_aa: CASRTGGANYGYTF
j_call: TRBJ1-2
clone_size: many
v_call: TRBV27
d_call: TRBD1

cdr3_nt: TGTGCCAGCAGCTTGGCACTAGCGGGCGGACCCACCTACAATGAGCAGTTCTTC
cdr3_aa: CASSLALAGGPTYNEQFF
j_call: TRBJ2-1
clone_size: many
v_call: TRBV5-6
d_call: TRBD2

cdr3_nt: TGTGCCAGCAGTTCGGGACAGGGCAATCAGCCCCAGCATTTT
cdr3_aa: CASSSGQGNQPQHF
j_call: TRBJ1-5
clone_size: many
v_call: TRBV6-5
d_call: TRBD1

cdr3_nt: TGCAGTGCTAGAGATAGGGACAGGGGCTACAATGAGCAGTTCTTC
cdr3_aa: CSARDRDRGYNEQFF
j_call: TRBJ2-1
clone_size: many
v_call: TRBV20-1
d_call: TRBD1

cdr3_nt: TGTGCCAGCAGCTTAACGGGAGGGCTGGCAGATACGCAGTATTTT
cdr3_aa: CASSLTGGLADTQYF
j_call: TRBJ2-3
clone_size: many
v_call: TRBV7-2
d_call: TRBD2

cdr3_nt: TGTGCCAGCAGCCCTTGGTCGGATACGCAGTATTTT
cdr3_aa: CASSPWSDTQYF
j_call: TRBJ2-3
clone_size: many
v_call: TRBV7-6
d_call: NA

cdr3_nt: TGTGCCAGCAGTTACAAGCCGTACAATGAGCAGTTCTTC
cdr3_aa: CASSYKPYNEQFF
j_call: TRBJ2-1
clone_size: NA
v_call: TRBV6-2/TRBV6-3
d_call: NA

cdr3_nt: TGTGCCAGCAGTTTCGCTCGCTACAATGAGCAGTTCTTC
cdr3_aa: CASSFARYNEQFF
j_call: TRBJ2-1
clone_size: NA
v_call: TRBV28
d_call: NA

cdr3_nt: TGTGCCAGCAGTTACTCGTTCGGAGGGGGATCGGATACGCAGTATTTT
cdr3_aa: CASSYSFGGGSDTQYF
j_call: TRBJ2-3
clone_size: medium-sized
v_call: TRBV6-5
d_call: NA

cdr3_nt: TGCGCCAGCAGCCAAGACAGGCTCTCTGGAAACACCATATATTTT
cdr3_aa: CASSQDRLSGNTIYF
j_call: TRBJ1-3
clone_size: many
v_call: TRBV4-3
d_call: NA

cdr3_nt: TGTGCCAGCAGCCCAAAGGGGGAGCAACTCTACGAGCAGTACTTC
cdr3_aa: CASSPKGEQLYEQYF
j_call: TRBJ2-7
clone_size: NA
v_call: TRBV5-4
d_call: NA

cdr3_nt: TGTGCCAGCAGTTTCACATGCGGCCACAATGAGCAGTTCTTC
cdr3_aa: CASSFTCGHNEQFF
j_call: TRBJ2-1
clone_size: NA
v_call: TRBV27
d_call: NA

cdr3_nt: TGTGCCAGCGTCGGGACAGGGAACTATGGCTACACCTTC
cdr3_aa: CASVGTGNYGYTF
j_call: TRBJ1-2
clone_size: few
v_call: TRBV12-3/TRBV12-4
d_call: TRBD1

cdr3_nt: TGTGCCAGCAGCCCCCTTAACGCAGCCGACAAAGGGATAGCGATCAATGAGCAGTTCTTC
cdr3_aa: CASSPLNAADKGIAINEQFF
j_call: TRBJ2-1
clone_size: many
v_call: TRBV14
d_call: NA

cdr3_nt: TGTGCCAGCAGCATACTACCGGGACTAGCGGGATTCCTCACAGATACGCAGTATTTT
cdr3_aa: CASSILPGLAGFLTDTQYF
j_call: TRBJ2-3
clone_size: many
v_call: TRBV11-2
d_call: TRBD2